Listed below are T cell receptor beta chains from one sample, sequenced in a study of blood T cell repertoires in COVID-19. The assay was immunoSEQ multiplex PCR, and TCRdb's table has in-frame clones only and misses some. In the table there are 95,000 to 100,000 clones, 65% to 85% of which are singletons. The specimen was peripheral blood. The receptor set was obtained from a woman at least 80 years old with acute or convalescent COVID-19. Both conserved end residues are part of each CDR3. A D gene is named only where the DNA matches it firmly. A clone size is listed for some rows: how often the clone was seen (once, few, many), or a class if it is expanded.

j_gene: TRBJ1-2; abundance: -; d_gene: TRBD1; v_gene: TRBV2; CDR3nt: TGTGCCAGCCCTTCGGACAGGGGGCTTAACTATGGCTACACCTTC; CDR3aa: CASPSDRGLNYGYTF
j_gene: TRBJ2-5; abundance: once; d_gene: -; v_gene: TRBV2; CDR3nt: TGTGCCAGCAGTGTGAATGGGCAGCTGGGCGAGACCCAGTACTTC; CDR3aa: CASSVNGQLGETQYF
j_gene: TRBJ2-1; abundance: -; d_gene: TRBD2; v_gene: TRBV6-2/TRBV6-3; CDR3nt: TGTGCCAGCAGTTCCCGTAGCGGGGGGGTTCGTGAGCAGTTCTTC; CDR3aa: CASSSRSGGVREQFF
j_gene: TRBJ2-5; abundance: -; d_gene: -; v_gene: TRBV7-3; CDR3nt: TGTGCCAGCAGCTCGACGGGACACCCTACCCAAGAGACCCAGTACTTC; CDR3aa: CASSSTGHPTQETQYF
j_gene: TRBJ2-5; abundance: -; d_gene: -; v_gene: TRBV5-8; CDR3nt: TGTGCCAGCGCTGGGAGACCCCGGGAGACCCAGTACTTC; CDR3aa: CASAGRPRETQYF
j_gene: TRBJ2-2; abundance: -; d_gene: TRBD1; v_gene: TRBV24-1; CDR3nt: TGTGCCACCAGTGACCCTAACCTGACAGGGCTTGGGACCGGGGAGCTGTTTTTT; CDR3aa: CATSDPNLTGLGTGELFF
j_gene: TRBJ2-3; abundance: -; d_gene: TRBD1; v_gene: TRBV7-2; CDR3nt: TGTGCCAGCAGCCCGGACAGGACCCGCACAGATACGCAGTATTTT; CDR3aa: CASSPDRTRTDTQYF
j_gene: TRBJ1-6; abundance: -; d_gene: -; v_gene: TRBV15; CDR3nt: TGTGCCACCAGCAGAGGCGGATCTAATTCACCCCTCCACTTT; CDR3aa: CATSRGGSNSPLHF
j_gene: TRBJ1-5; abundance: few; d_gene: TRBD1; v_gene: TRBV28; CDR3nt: TGTGCCAGTCATCGGGACAGGGGAAGCAATCAGCCCCAGCATTTT; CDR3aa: CASHRDRGSNQPQHF
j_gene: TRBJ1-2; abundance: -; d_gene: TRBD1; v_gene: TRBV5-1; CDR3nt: TGCGCCAGCAGCTTGGGGGACAGGGTTGCTGGCTACACCTTC; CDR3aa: CASSLGDRVAGYTF
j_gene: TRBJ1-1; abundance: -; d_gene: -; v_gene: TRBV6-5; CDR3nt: TGTGCCAGCAGAAAAGGGGAGGCTGAAGCTTTCTTT; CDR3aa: CASRKGEAEAFF
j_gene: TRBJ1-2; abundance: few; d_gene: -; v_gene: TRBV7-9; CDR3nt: TGTGCCAGCAGCCGGGACTCCCAATGGGATGGCTACACCTTC; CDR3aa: CASSRDSQWDGYTF
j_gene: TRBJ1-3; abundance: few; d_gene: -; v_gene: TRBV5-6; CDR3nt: TGTGCCAGCAGCTTGGGGAGTGGAAACACCATATATTTT; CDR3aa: CASSLGSGNTIYF
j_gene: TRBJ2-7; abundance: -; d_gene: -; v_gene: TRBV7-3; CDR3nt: TGTGCCAGCAGCTTAATAGGGGAAAGCTCCTACGAGCAGTACTTC; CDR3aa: CASSLIGESSYEQYF
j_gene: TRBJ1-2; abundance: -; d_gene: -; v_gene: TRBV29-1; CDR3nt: TGCAGCGTTGACCAGGGAACATATGGCTACACCTTC; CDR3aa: CSVDQGTYGYTF
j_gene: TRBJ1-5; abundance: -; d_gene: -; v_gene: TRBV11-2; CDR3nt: TGTGCCAGCAGCCAGGGACTAGGGCGGAATCAGCCCCAGCATTTT; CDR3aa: CASSQGLGRNQPQHF
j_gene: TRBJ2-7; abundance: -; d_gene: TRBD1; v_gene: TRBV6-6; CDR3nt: TGTGCCAGCAGCCGGGACAGTGCCTACGAGCAGTACTTC; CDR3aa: CASSRDSAYEQYF
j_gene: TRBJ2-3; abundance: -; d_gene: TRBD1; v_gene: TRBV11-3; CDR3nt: TGTGCCAGCAGCTTGGGACAGGGTCCTGCGGGCACAGATACGCAGTATTTT; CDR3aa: CASSLGQGPAGTDTQYF
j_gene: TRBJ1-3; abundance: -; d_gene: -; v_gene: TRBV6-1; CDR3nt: TGTGCCAGCAGTCCTAGGGAGTCTGGAAACACCATATATTTT; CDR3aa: CASSPRESGNTIYF
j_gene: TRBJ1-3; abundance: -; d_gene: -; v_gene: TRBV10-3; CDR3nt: TGTGCCATCAGTGATGGAGACAGCCAAGGAAACACCATATATTTT; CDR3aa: CAISDGDSQGNTIYF
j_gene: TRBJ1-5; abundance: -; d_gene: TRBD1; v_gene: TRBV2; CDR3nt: TGTGCCAGCAGCCCGACAGGGCGCGCTATTTTTCAGCCCCAGCATTTT; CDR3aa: CASSPTGRAIFQPQHF
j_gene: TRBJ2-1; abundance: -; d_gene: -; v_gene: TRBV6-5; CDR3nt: TGTGCCAGCAGCGAGACTAGTACCGGTAATGAGCAGTTCTTC; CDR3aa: CASSETSTGNEQFF
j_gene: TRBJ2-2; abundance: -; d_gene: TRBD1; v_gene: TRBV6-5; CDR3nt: TGTGCCAGCAGTCGGACAGGGACGAACACCGGGGAGCTGTTTTTT; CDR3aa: CASSRTGTNTGELFF
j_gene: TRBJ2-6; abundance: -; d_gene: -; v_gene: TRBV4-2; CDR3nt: TGTGCCAGCAGCCAAGGGGCCTGGGTCTCTGGGGCCAACGTCCTGACTTTC; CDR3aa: CASSQGAWVSGANVLTF
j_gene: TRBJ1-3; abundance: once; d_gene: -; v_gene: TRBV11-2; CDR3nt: TGTGCCAGCAGCTTAGAATCAGGAGGCGCTGGAAACACCATATATTTT; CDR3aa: CASSLESGGAGNTIYF
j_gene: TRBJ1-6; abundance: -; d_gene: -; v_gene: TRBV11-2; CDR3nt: TGTGCCAGCAGTTCCACCGGAGCTGGATATAATTCACCCCTCCACTTT; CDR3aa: CASSSTGAGYNSPLHF
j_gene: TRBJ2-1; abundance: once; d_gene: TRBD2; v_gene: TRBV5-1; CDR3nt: TGCGCCAGCAGCGGCGGACTAGCGGTAAATGAGCAGTTCTTC; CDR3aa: CASSGGLAVNEQFF
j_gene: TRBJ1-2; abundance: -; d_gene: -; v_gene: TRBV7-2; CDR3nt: TGTGCCAGCAGCGAGGCTAATAACTGGGGCTACACCTTC; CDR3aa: CASSEANNWGYTF
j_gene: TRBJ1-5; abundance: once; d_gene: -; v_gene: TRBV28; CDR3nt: TGTGCCAGCAGTTCTCCGGTGGGGCGGGGTAGCAATCAGCCCCAGCATTTT; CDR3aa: CASSSPVGRGSNQPQHF
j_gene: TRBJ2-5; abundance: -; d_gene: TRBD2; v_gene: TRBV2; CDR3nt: TGTGCCAGCAGTATCGGGACTACCCAACAAGAGACCCAGTACTTC; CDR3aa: CASSIGTTQQETQYF
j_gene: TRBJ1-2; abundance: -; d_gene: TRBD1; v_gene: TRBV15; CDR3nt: TGTGCCACCAGCAGAGACCCCGGGACAGGGGGCCCTGGCTACACCTTC; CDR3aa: CATSRDPGTGGPGYTF
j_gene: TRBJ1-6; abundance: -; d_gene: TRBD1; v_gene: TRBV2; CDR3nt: TGTGCCAGCAGTGAAGCGCAGGGGGAGGTTTCACCCCTCCACTTT; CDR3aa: CASSEAQGEVSPLHF
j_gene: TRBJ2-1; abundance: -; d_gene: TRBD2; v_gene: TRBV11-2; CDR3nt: TGTGCCAGCAGCTTATCCGTAGCGGGGGGGCCCTACAATGAGCAGTTCTTC; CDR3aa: CASSLSVAGGPYNEQFF
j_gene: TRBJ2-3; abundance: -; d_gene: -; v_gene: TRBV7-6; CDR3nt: TGTGCCAGCAGCTCTTTACAGTTGGAGGGAGCAGATACGCAGTATTTT; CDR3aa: CASSSLQLEGADTQYF
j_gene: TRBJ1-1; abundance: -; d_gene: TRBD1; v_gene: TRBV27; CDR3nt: TGTGCCAGCAGTTTTAGACAGGGATACACTGAAGCTTTCTTT; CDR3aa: CASSFRQGYTEAFF
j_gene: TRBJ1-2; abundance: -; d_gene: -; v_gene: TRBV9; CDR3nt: TGTGCCAGCAGCGTAGATTTGGGCCCCTATGGCTACACCTTC; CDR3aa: CASSVDLGPYGYTF
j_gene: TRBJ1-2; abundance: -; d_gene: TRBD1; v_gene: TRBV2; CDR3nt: TGTGCCAGCACTTTACAGGGGGCGGGAGGCTACACCTTC; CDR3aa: CASTLQGAGGYTF
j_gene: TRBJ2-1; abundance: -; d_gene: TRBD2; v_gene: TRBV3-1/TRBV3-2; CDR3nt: TGTGCCAGCAGCCCTTCCGTAGCGGGGGGCCATGAGCAGTTCTTC; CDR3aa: CASSPSVAGGHEQFF
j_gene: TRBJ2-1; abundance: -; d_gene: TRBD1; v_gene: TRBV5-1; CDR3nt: TGCGCCAGCAGCCCGGGACAGGGGTCCGAGCAGTTCTTC; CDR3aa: CASSPGQGSEQFF
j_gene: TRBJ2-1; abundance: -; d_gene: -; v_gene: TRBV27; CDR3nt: TGTGCCAGCAGTTCCCCCGGGGGGCCGGGGAATGAGCAGTTCTTC; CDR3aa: CASSSPGGPGNEQFF
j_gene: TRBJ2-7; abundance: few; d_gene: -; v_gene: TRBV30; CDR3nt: TGTGCCTGGAGGCTAGGGGGGGTAAGCTCCTACGAGCAGTACTTC; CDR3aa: CAWRLGGVSSYEQYF
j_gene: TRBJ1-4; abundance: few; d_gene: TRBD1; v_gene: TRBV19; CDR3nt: TGTGCCAGTAGTGGGACAGGGGCAACTAATGAAAAACTGTTTTTT; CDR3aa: CASSGTGATNEKLFF
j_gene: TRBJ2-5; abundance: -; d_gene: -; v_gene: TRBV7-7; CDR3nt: TGTGCCAGCAGCCCGGGACTCCAAGAGACCCAGTACTTC; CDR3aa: CASSPGLQETQYF
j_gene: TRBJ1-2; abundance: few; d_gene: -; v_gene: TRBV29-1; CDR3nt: TGCAGCGTTGAGGAGGGTGGCTACACCTTC; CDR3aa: CSVEEGGYTF
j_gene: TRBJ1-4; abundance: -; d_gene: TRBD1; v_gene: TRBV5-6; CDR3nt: TGTGCCAGCAGCTTCCTGGGGACAGCAACTAATGAAAAACTGTTTTTT; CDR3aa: CASSFLGTATNEKLFF
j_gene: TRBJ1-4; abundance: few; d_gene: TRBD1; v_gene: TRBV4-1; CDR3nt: TGCGCCAGCAGCCAACAGGGGGCTGGTGAAAAACTGTTTTTT; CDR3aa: CASSQQGAGEKLFF